The 24 T cell receptor beta chains presented below share a single source sample, sequenced in a study of T cells in narcolepsy. Some clones are missing from TCRdb's copy, which holds only in-frame ones; the method was immunoSEQ multiplex PCR. The sample comprises around 31,000 clones, 80% to 85% of which are singletons, and 2.5% rests with the top ten. Sequenced: CD45RA- memory CD4+ T cells from PBMCs. These receptors originate from a human donor with narcolepsy.

The chain couples TRBV27 to TRBJ1-2; maybe TRBD1 (5 bases). CDR3 length: 16 amino acids. The germline CDR1 and CDR2 sequences are MNHEY and SMNVEV (reference sequence). Between the trimmed V and J ends, which lost 0 bases and 4 bases, there was a span of 15 bases. The CDR3 loop reads CASSLSSGIGSYGYTF. CDR3 DNA: TGTGCCAGCAGTTTATCGTCAGGGATCGGATCCTATGGCTACACCTTC.

The gene calls are TRBV5-4 and TRBJ1-1; maybe TRBD1 (6 bases). CDR1 is SGHNT and CDR2 is YYREEE in the germline V gene (reference sequence). This CDR3 is built from 15 residues. The V gene lost 7 bases and the J gene lost 3 bases, with 19 bases spanning the gap. The CDR3 sequence: CASGRNGGYDTEAFF. The CDR3, as DNA: TGTGCCAGCGGACGTAATGGGGGCTACGACACTGAAGCTTTCTTT.

The chain has TRBV7-6 and TRBJ1-5, with TRBD1 matching over 12 bases. Trimming cost V 5 bases and J 4 bases; bases outside gene matches: 3. There are 15 residues in the CDR3. The germline gives CDR1 SGHVS, CDR2 FNYEAQ. CDR3 DNA: TGTGCCAGCAGCCGGGACAGGGGGCAGAATCAGCCCCAGCATTTT. Encoded protein: CASSRDRGQNQPQHF.

This clone came up once. The V call is TRBV6-6, the J call TRBJ1-5; D uncertain. V was trimmed by 7 bases and J by 2 bases, leaving 9 bases between them. The CDR3 has 13 residues. Germline V gene lookup returns CDR1 MNHNY and CDR2 SVGAGI (reference sequence). The CDR3 spells CASNGGGNQPQHF. In DNA, the CDR3 is TGTGCCAGCAACGGTGGGGGCAATCAGCCCCAGCATTTT.

The rearrangement links TRBV5-4 to TRBJ2-1; 9 nucleotides align to TRBD2. The V gene end was trimmed by 4 bases and the J gene end by 4 bases; junction bases not matched to a gene: 6. The CDR3 is 15 residues long. The germline CDR1 and CDR2 sequences are SGHNT and YYREEE (reference sequence). The CDR3 coding sequence is TGTGCCAGCAGCCCGCCTAGCGGGGTTTACAATGAGCAGTTCTTC. It specifies CASSPPSGVYNEQFF.

The chain has TRBV30 and TRBJ2-2; 7 bases are a match to TRBD1. Germline V CDR1 and CDR2: GTSNPN, SVGIG (reference sequence). The CDR3 extends over 17 amino acids. The ends lost 8 bases at V and 4 bases at J; junction bases unmatched: 19. CDR3 nucleotides: TGTGCCGGGCACGCCCGACGACAGGGAACTTCCACCGGGGAGCTGTTTTTT. Its translation is CAGHARRQGTSTGELFF. The full variable domain, its missing parts supplied by reference TRBV30 and TRBJ2-2, is SQTIHQWPATLVQPVGSPLSLECTVEGTSNPNLYWYRQAAGRGLQLLFYSVGIGQISSEVPQNLSASRPQDRQFILSSKKLLLSDSGFYLCAGHARRQGTSTGELFFGEGSRLTVL.

This chain joins TRBV9 and TRBJ1-5; D may be TRBD1 (6 bases). V was trimmed by 3 bases and J by 4 bases, leaving 14 bases between them. The CDR3 is 15 amino acids. The germline V gene encodes CDR1 SGDLS and CDR2 YYNGEE. The CDR3 region is CASSAGGQRNQPQHF. CDR3 sequence (DNA): TGTGCCAGCAGCGCCGGAGGACAGCGAAATCAGCCCCAGCATTTT.

The genes are TRBV6-5 and TRBJ2-3; D might be TRBD1 or TRBD2, each matching 5 bases. The germline V gene has CDR1 MNHEY and CDR2 SVGAGI. This CDR3 has 13 amino acids. Trimming stripped 6 bases from V and 0 bases from J, with 7 bases between. CDR3 loop: CASRGDSTDTQYF. The CDR3 DNA reads TGTGCCAGCAGAGGGGACAGCACAGATACGCAGTATTTT.

The chain employs TRBV2 and TRBJ1-1; D is unresolved. CDR1 and CDR2 from the germline V gene are SNHLY and FYNNEI. V dropped 10 bases and J dropped 3 bases, with 9 bases sitting between them. The CDR3 consists of 11 residues. The CDR3 is CATLGDTEAFF. DNA of the CDR3: TGTGCCACCCTCGGAGACACTGAAGCTTTCTTT.

The rearrangement links TRBV28 to TRBJ1-1, with 7 bases fitting TRBD1. Germline assignment: CDR1 MDHEN and CDR2 SYDVKM. This CDR3 is built from 14 residues. V lost 6 bases to trimming and J lost 1 base; unmatched junction nucleotides: 5. CDR3 coding DNA: TGTGCCAGCAGGGGGGACAGCCCGAACACTGAAGCTTTCTTT. It translates to CASRGDSPNTEAFF.

The V call is TRBV16, the J call TRBJ2-2; 7 positions agree with TRBD2. Trimming took 1 base from V and 1 from J; bases not matched to a gene: 3. The CDR3 totals 16 residues. Germline-derived CDR1 and CDR2 are KGHSY and FQNENV. CDR3 residues: CASSQFAGVNTGELFF. In nucleotides, the CDR3 is TGTGCCAGCAGCCAATTCGCGGGGGTGAACACCGGGGAGCTGTTTTTT.

The J gene is TRBJ2-5, the V gene TRBV11-2; D ambiguous. The CDR3 contains 14 residues. From germline, CDR1 is SGHAT and CDR2 FQNNGV. Between the trimmed V and J ends, which lost 5 bases and 3 bases, there was a span of 13 bases. CDR3 protein: CASSLRRLEETQYF. The CDR3 DNA follows: TGTGCCAGCAGCCTCCGACGTTTAGAAGAGACCCAGTACTTC.

The V gene is TRBV29-1, the J gene TRBJ2-7; TRBD1 aligns across 9 bases. V lost 6 bases and J lost 2; bases outside the gene matches: 11. This CDR3 region has 15 residues. Germline loops: CDR1 SQVTM, CDR2 ANQGSEA. CDR3 nucleotide sequence: TGCAGCGTGGACCTACTGCGACAGGGGGCCTACGAGCAGTACTTC. It yields the protein CSVDLLRQGAYEQYF.

This clone was seen a single time. This chain connects TRBV27 to TRBJ2-6; D remains unclear. The CDR3 sequence is 14 residues long. The ends were cut back, 4 bases at V and 0 bases at J, with 4 bases in the middle. Germline lookup yields CDR1 MNHEY and CDR2 SMNVEV (reference sequence). CDR3 sequence reads: CASSSNSGANVLTF. The CDR3, as DNA: TGTGCCAGCAGTTCAAACTCTGGGGCCAACGTCCTGACTTTC.

The chain combines TRBV2 with TRBJ1-5; D might be TRBD1 (6 bases). V was shortened by 8 bases and J by 3 bases, with 11 bases between the two germline ends. Looked up from germline, CDR1 is SNHLY and CDR2 is FYNNEI. CDR3 length: 13 residues. The CDR3 protein is CASRQAYNQPQHF. CDR3 bases: TGTGCCAGCCGACAGGCCTACAATCAGCCCCAGCATTTT.

The chain employs TRBV7-2 and TRBJ1-6; the D gene is possibly TRBD1 (5 bases). The CDR3 extends over 15 amino acids. Trimming took off 0 bases at V and 5 bases at J, with 8 bases between the two ends. Germline lookup yields CDR1 SGHTA and CDR2 FQGNSA. CDR3: CASSLAGANNSPLHF. The DNA for the CDR3 is TGTGCCAGCAGCTTAGCAGGGGCTAATAATTCACCCCTCCACTTT.

Of note for this clone: Sequence at one end of the junction differs from germline and may be a read error. The chain combines TRBV5-4 with TRBJ2-5; 10 bases align to TRBD2. Germline V CDR1 and CDR2: SGHNT, YYREEE (reference sequence). The CDR3 is 17 amino acids. For the CDR3, the DNA is TGTGCCAGCAGCTTGGCCGACGGGGGACTAGCGCCCTACGAGCAGCACTTC. Residues: CASSLADGGLAPYEQHF.

This sequence joins TRBV18 and TRBJ2-4; D gene unclear. This CDR3 region has 14 residues. Per the germline V gene, CDR1 is KGHSH and CDR2 is LQKENI. V lost 2 bases to trimming and J lost 0 bases, with 5 bases between them. The CDR3 loop is CASSPDLAKNIQYF. CDR3 bases: TGTGCCAGCTCACCAGATCTAGCCAAAAACATTCAGTACTTC.

The V call is TRBV6-5, the J call TRBJ2-6; the D is unclear. The CDR3 covers 16 residues. V was pared by 2 bases and J by 2 bases, with 10 bases between. Per the germline V gene, CDR1 is MNHEY and CDR2 is SVGAGI. CDR3 DNA: TGTGCCAGCAGTTACCGACAAGGACCTGGGGCCAACGTCCTGACTTTC. Protein product: CASSYRQGPGANVLTF.

The chain is built from TRBV2 and TRBJ2-1; 12 positions agree with TRBD2. Germline assignment: CDR1 SNHLY and CDR2 FYNNEI. The V and J ends lost 5 bases and 7 bases, in that order; junction bases with no gene match: 9. The CDR3 length is 16 residues. The CDR3 DNA reads TGTGCCAGCAGTTGGGCTAGCGGGGGGGCATCGAATGAGCAGTTCTTC. Translation gives CASSWASGGASNEQFF.

The chain uses TRBV30 and TRBJ1-1; tentatively, D is TRBD1 (6 bases). Trimming shortened V by 4 bases and J by 3 bases, and 12 bases separated the two germline ends. This CDR3 has 13 residues. Germline V gene data show CDR1 as GTSNPN and CDR2 as SVGIG (reference sequence). CDR3 region: CAWKGGRYTEAFF. The CDR3 region has the DNA TGTGCCTGGAAGGGGGGGAGGTACACTGAAGCTTTCTTT.

This chain connects TRBV6-5 to TRBJ1-1; D uncertain. The CDR3 totals 14 residues. The germline V gene has CDR1 MNHEY and CDR2 SVGAGI. V dropped 2 bases and J dropped 0 bases, with 7 bases sitting between them. CDR3 DNA sequence: TGTGCCAGCAGTTACAATCCCATGAACACTGAAGCTTTCTTT. This sequence encodes CASSYNPMNTEAFF.

The chain combines TRBV4-2 with TRBJ2-3; the D gene is possibly TRBD2 (5 bases). This CDR3 spans 17 amino acids. Per the germline V gene, CDR1 is LGHNA and CDR2 is YNFKEQ. With 0 bases removed from V and 5 bases from J, the gap between germline ends came to 18 bases. The CDR3 spells CASSQDTAGGAGDTQYF. For the CDR3, the DNA is TGTGCCAGCAGCCAAGATACTGCGGGCGGTGCGGGAGATACGCAGTATTTT.

V is TRBV15 and J is TRBJ2-7; 8 bases agree with TRBD2. Losses at the gene ends were 3 bases for V and 7 bases for J; bases not matched to a gene: 14. CDR3 size: 16 residues. Per the germline V gene, CDR1 is LNHNV and CDR2 is YYDKDF (reference sequence). The CDR3 reads CATSSEATGRAREQYF. In nucleotides, the CDR3 is TGTGCCACCAGCAGCGAAGCAACCGGGAGGGCACGGGAGCAGTACTTC.